The 17 T cell receptor beta chains listed next were all sequenced from one sample in a study of blood T cell repertoires in COVID-19. Measured with immunoSEQ multiplex PCR; TCRdb has only the in-frame clones, and not every one. Of about 45,000 clones listed, 83% are singletons. Sequenced input: peripheral blood. All receptors come from a man older than 75 in a cohort sampled during active COVID-19.

The chain links TRBV29-1 to TRBJ1-1; possible D gene TRBD1, 6 bases. Trimming stripped 7 bases from V and 5 bases from J, with 17 bases between. This CDR3 has 13 amino acids. CDR1 and CDR2 from the germline V gene are SQVTM and ANQGSEA. As DNA, the CDR3 is TGCAGCGCATTCGCGGGGGGCTGGACTGAAGCTTTCTTT. This sequence encodes CSAFAGGWTEAFF.

The chain recombines TRBV25-1 with TRBJ1-1, with 11 bases fitting TRBD1. Germline CDR1 MGHDK, CDR2 SYGVNS. Trimming removed 6 bases from V and 6 bases from J; junction bases left unmatched: 6. The CDR3 consists of 14 residues. CDR3 loop: CASSGQGALSEAFF. The CDR3 region has the DNA TGTGCCAGCAGCGGACAGGGGGCATTGTCTGAAGCTTTCTTT.

The CDR3 reads CASSGRGATGGRVPIYF. In DNA, the CDR3 is TGTGCCAGCAGTGGCCGCGGGGCGACAGGGGGCCGTGTACCCATATATTTT. V and J are TRBV28 and TRBJ1-3; 10 bases align to TRBD1. CDR3 length equals 17 residues. Looked up from germline, CDR1 is MDHEN and CDR2 is SYDVKM. The V gene end was trimmed by 5 bases and the J gene end by 11 bases; junction bases not matched to a gene: 18.

The rearrangement links TRBV3-1 (or the pseudogene TRBV3-2) to TRBJ1-2, with 7 positions matching TRBD1. V was clipped by 1 base and J by 8 bases; unmatched bases: 7. The CDR3 sequence is 14 residues long. Germline CDR1 is LGHDT and CDR2 is YNNKEL (reference sequence). In DNA form, the CDR3 reads TGTGCCAGCAGCCAAGGGACAGGTGGGACCGGCTACACCTTC. Translation gives CASSQGTGGTGYTF.

This clone showed up just a few times. The rearrangement links TRBV7-7 to TRBJ2-5, with D maybe TRBD2 (5 bases). The CDR3 is made up of 13 amino acids. Germline V gives CDR1 SSHAT, CDR2 FNYEAQ (reference sequence). CDR3 region: CASARIEGETQYF. CDR3 DNA sequence: TGTGCTAGCGCCCGGATAGAGGGAGAGACCCAGTACTTC.

This chain links TRBV7-8 with TRBJ1-2, with 10 bases identical to TRBD1. There are 15 residues in the CDR3. The germline CDR1 and CDR2 sequences are SGHVS and FQNEAQ. The ends lost 5 bases at V and 5 bases at J; junction bases unmatched: 8. CDR3 in amino acids: CASSMTGGSGYGYTF. CDR3 in DNA: TGTGCCAGCAGCATGACAGGGGGCTCAGGGTATGGCTACACCTTC.

With regard to this clone: Sequence at one end of the junction differs from germline and may be a read error. The chain uses TRBV7-7 and TRBJ2-1; D may be TRBD2 (7 bases). This CDR3 region has 15 residues. Germline CDR1 reads SSHAT; CDR2 reads FNYEAQ (reference sequence). The CDR3 nucleotides read TGTGCTAGCAGCTTAGGTGGGGGGGCAGCCCATGAGCAGTTCTTC. It specifies CASSLGGGAAHEQFF.

The genes are TRBV19 and TRBJ1-2, with 7 bases lining up with TRBD1. The J segment lost 8 bases and the V segment lost 5 bases, leaving 14 bases of the junction unmatched. This CDR3 region has 15 residues. Germline values: CDR1 LNHDA, CDR2 SQIVND (reference sequence). The CDR3 DNA reads as TGTGCCAGTAGTTTTCCCCCCGGGACAGACAGGGGCTACACCTTC. This translates into CASSFPPGTDRGYTF. Variable domain in full (rest from reference TRBV19 and TRBJ1-2): DGGITQSPKYLFRKEGQNVTLSCEQNLNHDAMYWYRQDPGQGLRLIYYSQIVNDFQKGDIAEGYSVSREKKESFPLTVTSAQKNPTAFYLCASSFPPGTDRGYTFGSGTRLTVV.

The V call is TRBV28, the J call TRBJ1-1, with a tentative D call TRBD1 (5 bases). This CDR3 region has 15 residues. Deletions cut 7 bases from V and 0 bases from J, with 15 bases between. The germline gives CDR1 MDHEN, CDR2 SYDVKM. Written as DNA, the CDR3 is TGTGCCAGCACTCCATCCGGGGGTCTGAACACTGAAGCTTTCTTT. It codes for CASTPSGGLNTEAFF.

This chain links TRBV2 with TRBJ1-5, with 11 nucleotides matching TRBD1. The CDR3 runs to 16 residues. Germline CDR1 and CDR2: SNHLY and FYNNEI. V gave up 7 bases and J gave up 2 bases; unmatched junction bases: 7. Here the CDR3 reads CASTPGQGVGNQPQHF. DNA of the CDR3: TGTGCCAGCACCCCGGGACAGGGGGTCGGCAATCAGCCCCAGCATTTT.

V gene TRBV20-1 combines with J gene TRBJ1-5, with a weak D call TRBD1 (6 bases). V was pared by 3 bases and J by 2 bases, with 11 bases between. This CDR3 is built from 14 residues. CDR1 is DFQATT, CDR2 SNEGSKA, per germline (reference sequence). The CDR3 here is CSASGGLGNQPQHF. CDR3 sequence (DNA): TGCAGTGCTAGTGGGGGGCTGGGCAATCAGCCCCAGCATTTT.

This chain joins TRBV24-1 and TRBJ1-2; 9 nucleotides agree with TRBD1. The CDR3 loop spans 15 amino acids. Per the germline V gene, CDR1 is KGHDR and CDR2 is SFDVKD. J lost 6 bases, V lost 4 bases, and 8 bases had no gene match. CDR3 DNA: TGTGCCACCAGTGACCCGCGACAGGGGGTGGATGGCTACACCTTC. It specifies CATSDPRQGVDGYTF.

This chain uses TRBV18 with TRBJ2-7, with 10 bases identical to TRBD2. This CDR3 contains 17 residues. The V gene's germline CDR1 is KGHSH and CDR2 LQKENI. The trim removed 3 bases at V and 4 bases at J, leaving 12 bases unmatched. This chain's CDR3 is CASSPRRLAGEVYEQYF. The CDR3, as DNA: TGTGCCAGCTCACCCCGCCGGCTAGCGGGGGAGGTATACGAGCAGTACTTC.

The chain joins TRBV7-2 to TRBJ2-7; 12 positions agree with TRBD2. The germline CDR1 and CDR2 sequences are SGHTA and FQGNSA. CDR3 length: 17 amino acids. Trimming removed 1 base from V and 0 bases from J; junction bases left unmatched: 4. The CDR3 nucleotides read TGTGCCAGCAGCTTAGGAGGGACTAGCGGGTTCTCCTACGAGCAGTACTTC. It is translated as CASSLGGTSGFSYEQYF.

This clone was counted a few times. Here the CDR3 DNA reads TGCAGTGCTAGTGGTAGCGGGGGGGCGAGCACAGATACGCAGTATTTT. Its translation: CSASGSGGASTDTQYF. V and J are TRBV20-1 and TRBJ2-3, with TRBD2 identical over 11 bases. The length of the CDR3 is 16 residues. Germline V lookup: CDR1 DFQATT, CDR2 SNEGSKA (reference sequence). Trimming at V came to 3 bases and at J to 0 bases, leaving 5 bases not matched to a gene.

The chain employs TRBV5-1 and TRBJ1-1, with D possibly being TRBD1 (5 bases). V was clipped by 4 bases and J by 5 bases, with 12 bases between them. This CDR3 has 13 amino acids. Germline CDR1 reads SGHRS; CDR2 reads YFSETQ. The CDR3 sequence is CASSPIKGTEAFF. The CDR3 DNA reads TGCGCCAGCAGCCCTATAAAGGGGACTGAAGCTTTCTTT. The whole variable domain, filled in from reference TRBV5-1 and TRBJ1-1, reads KAGVTQTPRYLIKTRGQQVTLSCSPISGHRSVSWYQQTPGQGLQFLFEYFSETQRNKGNFPGRFSGRQFSNSRSEMNVSTLELGDSALYLCASSPIKGTEAFFGQGTRLTVV.

This chain connects TRBV28 to TRBJ1-2; TRBD1 matches 7 bases. Germline trimming cut 5 bases from V and 10 bases from J; bases unmatched to any gene: 13. The germline V gene encodes CDR1 MDHEN and CDR2 SYDVKM. The CDR3 contains 14 residues. CDR3 sequence (DNA): TGTGCCAGCAGTACGTCCCGGACAGGTGTTTACTACACCTTC. The encoded protein is CASSTSRTGVYYTF.